Here is one TCR beta chain with its context. It was with 60 Vbeta and 13 Jbeta primers that the PCR ran. Generated by immunoSEQ multiplex PCR, the TCRdb table keeps only in-frame clones and is missing some. This table has around 120,000 clones, 74% appearing once. Unmatched junction bases numbered 7, after V lost 4 bases and J lost 2 bases. The CDR3 loop spans 16 amino acids. The germline CDR1 and CDR2 sequences are SGHRS and YFSETQ. This record comes from a study of cytomegalovirus exposure and HLA in healthy donors. The chain recombines TRBV5-1 with TRBJ2-3; 10 nucleotides agree with TRBD1. The sequenced sample consisted of PBMCs. This TCR was recovered from a woman aged 50 to 65 in good health and CMV-seropositive. CDR3 sequence: CASSSRDRGATDTQYF. The CDR3 region has the DNA TGCGCCAGCAGCAGCCGGGACAGGGGAGCCACAGATACGCAGTATTTT.